Below are 25 T cell receptor beta chains sequenced from a single sample in a study of blood T cells in healthy people across ages. Primed by a sample-barcoded 5' primer and a J-beta primer mix, a second PCR proceeded for roughly 7 to 11 cycles. TCRdb processed the 5' RACE reads anew with MiXCR; each CDR3 protein has one entry. The table records about 1,600,000 distinct CDR3 sequences, approximately 38% of them present only once. The specimen sequenced was blood. The origin of the receptors is a woman between 18 and 30 years old in good health.

The table lists this clonotype with a few counts. The V and J genes are TRBV7-9 and TRBJ2-7; 10 bases map to TRBD2. J was trimmed by 1 base and V by 6 bases; bases with no gene match: 9. The CDR3 covers 16 residues. CDR1 SEHNR and CDR2 FQNEAQ come from the germline V gene (reference sequence). CDR3 protein: CASRKPTSGASYEQYF. The DNA of the CDR3 is TGTGCCAGCAGGAAGCCTACTAGCGGGGCTTCCTACGAGCAGTACTTC.

The V call is TRBV7-3, the J call TRBJ2-6, with TRBD1 matching 8 bases. The CDR3 loop spans 19 amino acids. Trimming removed 3 bases from V and 4 bases from J; junction bases left unmatched: 14. Germline V gene sequence: CDR1 SGHTA, CDR2 FQGTGA. This chain's CDR3 is CASSFYGLDRAAGANVLTF. CDR3 DNA sequence: TGTGCCAGCAGCTTTTATGGACTGGACAGGGCTGCCGGGGCCAACGTCCTGACTTTC.

Here the CDR3 DNA reads TGTGCCACCAGCAGAGATTGGCGCGGGGGCTACAATGAGCAGTTCTTC. It translates to CATSRDWRGGYNEQFF. V is TRBV15 and J is TRBJ2-1; 7 nucleotides match TRBD2. Losses at the gene ends were 0 bases for V and 3 bases for J; bases not matched to a gene: 5. This CDR3 is 16 amino acids long. The germline CDR1 and CDR2 sequences are LNHNV and YYDKDF (reference sequence).

The chain is built from TRBV7-2 and TRBJ2-2; 8 nucleotides align to TRBD2. Germline CDR1 and CDR2: SGHTA and FQGNSA. V lost 5 bases to trimming and J lost 0 bases; unmatched junction nucleotides: 5. The CDR3 length is 16 residues. The DNA of the CDR3 is TGTGCCAGCAGCCTCCTAGCGGGCCCGAACACCGGGGAGCTGTTTTTT. As protein: CASSLLAGPNTGELFF.

This clonotype was observed many times. The V and J genes are TRBV7-2 and TRBJ2-1, with 7 nucleotides matching TRBD1. The V segment lost 4 bases and the J segment 4 bases; nucleotides outside the gene matches: 7. The CDR3 spans 15 residues. Germline CDR1 and CDR2: SGHTA and FQGNSA. This chain's CDR3 is CASSSTGQSYNEQFF. CDR3 coding DNA: TGTGCCAGCAGCTCCACGGGACAGAGTTACAATGAGCAGTTCTTC.

This clonotype was observed a handful of times. V usage is TRBV12-3 or TRBV12-4 and J usage is TRBJ2-5, with a weak D call TRBD2 (6 bases). CDR3 length: 14 residues. The germline V and J ends were trimmed by 7 bases and 5 bases, with 17 bases remaining between them. The CDR3 DNA reads as TGTGCCAGCACCCTCGGAGGGATTGAGGAGACCCAGTACTTC. As protein: CASTLGGIEETQYF.

This clonotype was seen only once. The chain uses TRBV19 and TRBJ1-6; perhaps TRBD1 as D (5 bases). Germline V gene sequence: CDR1 LNHDA, CDR2 SQIVND (reference sequence). The CDR3 contains 13 residues. Trimming left V 1 base short and J 8 bases short, with 6 bases between. The DNA for the CDR3 is TGTGCCAGTAGTATAGGGGGCGATTCACCCCTCCACTTT. Residues: CASSIGGDSPLHF.

This clonotype has just a few counts. V usage is TRBV20-1 and J usage is TRBJ2-5; no definite D call. This CDR3 has 12 amino acids. The germline V and J ends were trimmed by 1 base and 2 bases, with 5 bases remaining between them. Germline-derived CDR1 and CDR2 are DFQATT and SNEGSKA (reference sequence). CDR3 bases: TGCAGTGCTAGAGGGCCGCAAGAGACCCAGTACTTC. It specifies CSARGPQETQYF.

This clonotype turned up a few times. This chain connects TRBV29-1 to TRBJ1-2, with D possibly TRBD1 on 5 matching bases. Germline V CDR1 and CDR2: SQVTM, ANQGSEA. Deletions cut 4 bases from V and 7 bases from J, with 10 bases between. The CDR3 contains 11 residues. DNA for the CDR3: TGCAGCGTTGGGGGGGATACTGGCTACACCTTC. This translates into CSVGGDTGYTF.

This clonotype occurred a few times. The chain has TRBV6-5 and TRBJ1-2; D remains unclear. Germline V CDR1 and CDR2: MNHEY, SVGAGI. Trimming left V 2 bases short and J 4 bases short, with 8 bases between. CDR3 length equals 13 residues. CDR3 sequence: CASSYGRSYGYTF. The CDR3 region has the DNA TGTGCCAGCAGTTACGGGCGGTCCTATGGCTACACCTTC.

With respect to this clonotype: At one boundary the junction diverges from the germline segment, which might be a read error. The chain is built from TRBV12-3 or TRBV12-4 and TRBJ1-5; 7 bases are shared with TRBD1. The CDR3 length is 16 residues. Here the CDR3 reads CAGSDREVRAYQPQHF. In DNA, the CDR3 is TGTGCCGGCAGCGACAGGGAAGTCCGGGCCTATCAGCCCCAGCATTTT.

The V call is TRBV2, the J call TRBJ2-7, with 9 bases lining up with TRBD1. Germline V lookup: CDR1 SNHLY, CDR2 FYNNEI. CDR3 length: 13 amino acids. V gave up 3 bases and J gave up 10 bases; unmatched junction bases: 7. The CDR3 protein is CASSDGTGGEQYF. For the CDR3, the DNA is TGTGCCAGCAGTGACGGTACAGGGGGCGAACAGTACTTC.

The rearrangement links TRBV24-1 to TRBJ2-5; 11 positions agree with TRBD1. Matching the DNA end better, TRBJ2-7 makes the J call doubtful. This CDR3 contains 16 residues. Germline values: CDR1 KGHDR, CDR2 SFDVKD. The CDR3 nucleotides are TGTGCCACCAGTGATAAGGGACAGGGGGGATGCTACGAGCAGTACTTC. It codes for CATSDKGQGGCYEQYF.

This clonotype appeared a single time. The chain joins TRBV2 to TRBJ2-1; 7 bases agree with TRBD2. The CDR3 covers 15 residues. V lost 6 bases to trimming and J lost 0 bases; unmatched junction nucleotides: 5. Germline CDR1 reads SNHLY; CDR2 reads FYNNEI. CDR3 protein: CASRASGNSYNEQFF. The CDR3, as DNA: TGTGCCAGCAGGGCTAGCGGCAACTCCTACAATGAGCAGTTCTTC.

The rearrangement links TRBV7-3 to TRBJ2-7, with 8 bases fitting TRBD1. The CDR3 loop spans 16 amino acids. Trimming removed 2 bases from V and 8 bases from J; junction bases left unmatched: 14. CDR1 SGHTA and CDR2 FQGTGA come from the germline V gene. DNA of the CDR3: TGTGCCAGCAGCTTATACCCTCAGGGGGCTAACGACAAGCAGTACTTC. It specifies CASSLYPQGANDKQYF. Together with reference TRBV7-3 and TRBJ2-7, the CDR3 gives the full variable domain: GAGVSQTPSNKVTEKGKYVELRCDPISGHTALYWYRQSLGQGPEFLIYFQGTGAADDSGLPNDRFFAVRPEGSVSTLKIQRTERGDSAVYLCASSLYPQGANDKQYFGPGTRLTVT.

The rearrangement joins TRBV20-1 to TRBJ2-1; TRBD2 aligns across 10 bases. The CDR3 has 14 amino acids. The V segment lost 7 bases and the J segment 3 bases; nucleotides outside the gene matches: 6. Germline V lookup: CDR1 DFQATT, CDR2 SNEGSKA (reference sequence). CDR3 region: CSGPGTSDYNEQFF. In DNA form, the CDR3 reads TGCAGTGGTCCCGGGACTAGCGACTACAATGAGCAGTTCTTC.

Only a few counts were recorded for this clonotype. The chain uses TRBV7-2 and TRBJ1-2; D remains ambiguous. The CDR3 contains 13 residues. Germline V gives CDR1 SGHTA, CDR2 FQGNSA. V was shortened by 10 bases and J by 2 bases, with 14 bases between the two germline ends. This chain's CDR3 is CATCPSPNYGYTF. Written as DNA, the CDR3 is TGTGCCACCTGTCCCTCTCCGAACTATGGCTACACCTTC.

This clonotype has only a few counts. The gene calls are TRBV2 and TRBJ2-1; a weak D match, TRBD2 (5 bases). Trimming took off 2 bases at V and 12 bases at J, with 14 bases between the two ends. This CDR3 has 13 amino acids. Germline V CDR1 and CDR2: SNHLY, FYNNEI. CDR3 in amino acids: CASSELLADGQFF. CDR3 sequence (DNA): TGTGCCAGCAGTGAACTCCTAGCTGATGGGCAGTTCTTC.

The chain combines TRBV12-3 or TRBV12-4 with TRBJ2-5; TRBD2 agrees at 9 bases. Trimming cost V 1 base and J 3 bases; bases outside gene matches: 6. The CDR3 is made up of 16 amino acids. The chain's CDR3 is CASSLGQTSGKETQYF. CDR3 bases: TGTGCCAGCAGTTTAGGACAGACTAGCGGCAAAGAGACCCAGTACTTC.

The rearrangement uses TRBV5-6 and TRBJ1-2; 9 nucleotides align to TRBD1. The CDR3 consists of 14 residues. Germline assignment: CDR1 SGHDT and CDR2 YYEEEE. The junction had 8 bases not matched to a gene; V was cut back by 6 bases and J by 5 bases. DNA of the CDR3: TGTGCCAGCAACTCCTGGGACAGGGATTATGGCTACACCTTC. Translation: CASNSWDRDYGYTF.

V gene TRBV27 combines with J gene TRBJ2-7; possibly TRBD2 for D (6 bases). The V gene lost 8 bases and the J gene lost 3 bases, with 11 bases spanning the gap. The CDR3 is 12 amino acids. Looked up from germline, CDR1 is MNHEY and CDR2 is SMNVEV (reference sequence). The CDR3: CASRDFYYEQYF. DNA of the CDR3: TGTGCCAGCCGGGACTTTTACTACGAGCAGTACTTC.

The chain employs TRBV4-2 and TRBJ2-7, with TRBD2 matching over 12 bases. The germline gives CDR1 LGHNA, CDR2 YNFKEQ. V trimming: 3 bases; J trimming: 7 bases; junction bases outside the gene matches: 10. CDR3 length: 16 amino acids. DNA of the CDR3: TGTGCCAGCAGCCAGTCTACTAGCGGGGGGTCGGATGAGCAGTACTTC. It specifies CASSQSTSGGSDEQYF.

This chain joins TRBV4-1 and TRBJ2-1; D might be TRBD1 (6 bases). Trimming pared 1 base from V and 2 bases from J, leaving 12 bases between. Germline CDR1 and CDR2: MGHRA and YSYEKL. The CDR3 extends over 16 amino acids. The CDR3: CASSQGRTETYNEQFF. DNA of the CDR3: TGCGCCAGCAGCCAAGGAAGGACAGAGACCTACAATGAGCAGTTCTTC.

The V gene is TRBV3-1, the J gene TRBJ2-7; D might be TRBD2 (6 bases). Trimming pared 1 base from V and 2 bases from J, leaving 12 bases between. CDR3 length: 15 residues. The germline gives CDR1 LGHDT, CDR2 YNNKEL (reference sequence). The CDR3: CASSQGGLPPYEQYF. The CDR3, as DNA: TGTGCCAGCAGCCAAGGAGGACTACCTCCCTACGAGCAGTACTTC.

In nucleotides, the CDR3 is TGTGCCAGCAGCTTTGGGGTGTGGGAGACCCAGTACTTC. This translates into CASSFGVWETQYF. The chain has TRBV7-2 and TRBJ2-5; D remains ambiguous. In germline, CDR1 is SGHTA, CDR2 FQGNSA. Trimming stripped 3 bases from V and 5 bases from J, with 10 bases between. CDR3 length: 13 residues.